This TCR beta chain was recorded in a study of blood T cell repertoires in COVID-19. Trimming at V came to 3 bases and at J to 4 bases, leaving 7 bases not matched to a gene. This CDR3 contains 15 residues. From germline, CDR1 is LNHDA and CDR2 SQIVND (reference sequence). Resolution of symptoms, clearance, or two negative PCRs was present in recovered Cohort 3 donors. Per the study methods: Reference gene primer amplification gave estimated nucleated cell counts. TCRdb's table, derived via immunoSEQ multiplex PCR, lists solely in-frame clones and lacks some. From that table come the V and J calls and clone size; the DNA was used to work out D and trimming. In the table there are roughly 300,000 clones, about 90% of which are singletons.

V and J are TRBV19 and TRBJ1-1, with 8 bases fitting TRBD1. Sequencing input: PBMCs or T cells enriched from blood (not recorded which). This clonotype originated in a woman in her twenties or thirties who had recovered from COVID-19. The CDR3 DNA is TGTGCCAGTAGTATGGGGACAGGACTGGCCACTGAAGCTTTCTTT. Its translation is CASSMGTGLATEAFF.